These T cell receptor beta chains were read from a single sample in a study of cytomegalovirus exposure and HLA in healthy donors. Produced via immunoSEQ multiplex PCR; TCRdb's table is partial and in-frame only. The sample lists 150,000 or so clones, approximately 70% seen once, with 2.1% in the top ten. The sample consisted of PBMCs. The receptors here all came from an older woman in good health and CMV-seropositive. Each CDR3 is given with its conserved first and last residue. D genes are given only for firm matches. Only some rows state a clone size, as once, few, many or a class for expanded clones.

j_call | v_call | clone_size | d_call | cdr3_aa | cdr3_nt
TRBJ1-5 | TRBV7-9 | NA | NA | CASSPDPGQPQHF | TGTGCCAGCAGCCCCGATCCAGGTCAGCCCCAGCATTTT
TRBJ2-2 | TRBV18 | NA | NA | CASSPGHYTGELFF | TGTGCCAGCTCACCTGGACACTACACCGGGGAGCTGTTTTTT
TRBJ1-2 | TRBV10-3 | NA | NA | CAITADSNYGYTF | TGTGCCATCACTGCGGACAGCAACTATGGCTACACCTTC
TRBJ1-1 | TRBV28 | NA | TRBD1 | CASSLGAGGGDTEAFF | TGTGCCAGCAGTTTAGGCGCAGGGGGCGGGGACACTGAAGCTTTCTTT
TRBJ2-2 | TRBV5-6 | NA | NA | CASSLGTITGELFF | TGTGCCAGCAGCTTGGGGACAATCACCGGGGAGCTGTTTTTT
TRBJ2-7 | TRBV7-2 | few | TRBD2 | CASSLAGGSFEQYF | TGTGCCAGCAGCTTAGCGGGAGGGTCGTTCGAGCAGTACTTC
TRBJ1-2 | TRBV19 | NA | NA | CASSERGLLLANYGYTF | TGTGCCAGTAGCGAAAGGGGTTTGTTATTAGCTAACTATGGCTACACCTTC
TRBJ2-5 | TRBV5-1 | few | TRBD1 | CASSTGTGSETQYF | TGCGCCAGCAGCACCGGGACAGGGAGTGAGACCCAGTACTTC
TRBJ2-3 | TRBV2 | NA | TRBD2 | CASSAPAGASDTQYF | TGTGCCAGCAGTGCCCCAGCGGGAGCATCAGATACGCAGTATTTT
TRBJ1-1 | TRBV19 | NA | NA | CASSIPGRDTEAFF | TGTGCCAGTAGTATCCCCGGCAGGGACACTGAAGCTTTCTTT
TRBJ1-2 | TRBV5-1 | NA | NA | CASYRGGDGGYTF | TGCGCCAGCTACCGAGGCGGGGACGGTGGCTACACCTTC
TRBJ2-3 | TRBV6-6 | NA | NA | CASIRGTGITDTQYF | TGTGCCTCTATAAGGGGGACGGGGATCACAGATACGCAGTATTTT
TRBJ2-1 | TRBV10-1 | NA | NA | CASSPSVGVVNEQFF | TGCGCCAGCAGCCCAAGTGTGGGAGTCGTCAATGAGCAGTTCTTC
TRBJ2-1 | TRBV2 | NA | TRBD1 | CASRDRVYNEQFF | TGTGCCAGCCGGGACAGGGTATACAATGAGCAGTTCTTC
TRBJ2-1 | TRBV5-1 | NA | TRBD2 | CASSIGGEVGSNEQFF | TGCGCCAGCAGCATTGGGGGGGAGGTGGGATCAAATGAGCAGTTCTTC
TRBJ1-2 | TRBV6-4 | NA | NA | CASSPERGDGYTF | TGTGCCAGCAGTCCCGAAAGGGGCGACGGCTACACCTTC
TRBJ2-7 | TRBV5-4 | few | NA | CASRGGGPGEQYF | TGTGCCAGCCGAGGGGGAGGGCCAGGCGAGCAGTACTTC
TRBJ2-7 | TRBV5-6 | NA | TRBD2 | CASSLASGSSYEQYF | TGTGCCAGCAGCTTGGCTAGCGGGAGTTCCTACGAGCAGTACTTC
TRBJ1-4 | TRBV5-1 | NA | TRBD1 | CASSLGGQGGFKAEKLFF | TGCGCCAGCAGCTTGGGGGGCCAGGGGGGCTTTAAGGCGGAAAAACTGTTTTTT
TRBJ2-1 | TRBV10-3 | once | TRBD1 | CAISGQGLDNEQFF | TGTGCCATCAGCGGACAGGGGCTTGACAATGAGCAGTTCTTC
TRBJ2-5 | TRBV6-1 | NA | TRBD2 | CASSEKAGGETQYF | TGTGCCAGCAGTGAGAAAGCGGGAGGGGAGACCCAGTACTTC
TRBJ2-7 | TRBV9 | NA | TRBD2 | CASSGLAGAPGDEQYF | TGTGCCAGCAGCGGACTAGCGGGAGCCCCAGGGGACGAGCAGTACTTC
TRBJ1-2 | TRBV19 | NA | NA | CASSISSLGGYGYTF | TGTGCCAGTAGTATTTCCAGCCTAGGGGGCTATGGCTACACCTTC
TRBJ1-2 | TRBV7-9 | NA | NA | CAINRFPSYGYTF | TGTGCCATCAACAGATTCCCCTCCTATGGCTACACCTTC
TRBJ2-3 | TRBV11-2 | NA | TRBD2 | CASSLDGTSGDTQYF | TGTGCCAGCAGCCTCGACGGGACTAGCGGAGATACGCAGTATTTT
TRBJ1-2 | TRBV5-1 | NA | NA | CASSLGMTAADHGYTF | TGCGCCAGCAGCTTGGGTATGACAGCAGCAGACCATGGCTACACCTTC
TRBJ1-1 | TRBV5-6 | few | NA | CASSLVRYQGIAEAFF | TGTGCCAGCAGCTTGGTGCGCTACCAGGGAATAGCTGAAGCTTTCTTT
TRBJ2-7 | TRBV5-4 | NA | TRBD1 | CASSLPTGVAEQYF | TGTGCCAGCAGCCTACCGACAGGGGTTGCCGAGCAGTACTTC
TRBJ2-6 | TRBV18 | NA | NA | CASSPPVGLYSGANVLTF | TGTGCCAGCTCACCACCAGTGGGGCTATACTCTGGGGCCAACGTCCTGACTTTC
TRBJ2-2 | TRBV25-1 | NA | TRBD2 | CASSDLSGSKTGELFF | TGTGCCAGCAGTGACCTTAGCGGGAGTAAAACCGGGGAGCTGTTTTTT
TRBJ2-1 | TRBV29-1 | few | NA | CSVGPTVEQFF | TGCAGCGTTGGACCGACAGTGGAGCAGTTCTTC
TRBJ1-3 | TRBV6-1 | NA | TRBD1 | CASSEATGFRSGNTIYF | TGTGCCAGCAGTGAGGCGACAGGGTTTCGCTCTGGAAACACCATATATTTT
TRBJ1-2 | TRBV7-6 | NA | TRBD1 | CASSSTIGQGNGGYTF | TGTGCCAGCAGCTCGACTATCGGACAGGGGAACGGTGGCTACACCTTC
TRBJ1-2 | TRBV28 | NA | NA | CASTSQYFYGYTF | TGTGCCAGCACTTCCCAGTATTTCTATGGCTACACCTTC
TRBJ1-4 | TRBV29-1 | few | NA | CSVASQVGEKLFF | TGCAGCGTTGCGAGTCAGGTTGGGGAAAAACTGTTTTTT
TRBJ2-7 | TRBV10-1 | NA | TRBD2 | CASPIRVTSGTGSYEQYF | TGCGCCAGCCCCATTAGGGTGACTAGCGGGACCGGCAGCTACGAGCAGTACTTC
TRBJ2-5 | TRBV5-1 | NA | TRBD2 | CASSLSLAGGETQYF | TGCGCCAGCAGCTTGAGTCTAGCGGGAGGAGAGACCCAGTACTTC
TRBJ2-7 | TRBV7-9 | NA | TRBD1 | CASSVSGTGYEQYF | TGTGCCAGCAGCGTCTCCGGGACAGGGTACGAGCAGTACTTC
TRBJ1-3 | TRBV2 | NA | TRBD1 | CASREQGAGNTIYF | TGTGCCAGCAGGGAACAGGGGGCAGGAAACACCATATATTTT
TRBJ1-1 | TRBV5-1 | NA | NA | CASSATGLGSTEAFF | TGCGCCAGCAGCGCGACCGGGCTTGGGAGCACTGAAGCTTTCTTT
TRBJ2-5 | TRBV28 | NA | TRBD1 | CAIRQGQETQYF | TGTGCCATCAGACAGGGCCAAGAGACCCAGTACTTC
TRBJ2-7 | TRBV18 | few | TRBD2 | CASSGTSGSYEQYF | TGTGCCAGCTCAGGGACTAGCGGCTCCTACGAGCAGTACTTC
TRBJ1-2 | TRBV6-1 | NA | TRBD1 | CASSEAGQGNYGYTF | TGTGCCAGCAGTGAAGCGGGACAGGGTAACTATGGCTACACCTTC
TRBJ1-2 | TRBV7-9 | NA | NA | CASSSSGNYGYTF | TGTGCCAGCAGCTCATCCGGGAACTATGGCTACACCTTC